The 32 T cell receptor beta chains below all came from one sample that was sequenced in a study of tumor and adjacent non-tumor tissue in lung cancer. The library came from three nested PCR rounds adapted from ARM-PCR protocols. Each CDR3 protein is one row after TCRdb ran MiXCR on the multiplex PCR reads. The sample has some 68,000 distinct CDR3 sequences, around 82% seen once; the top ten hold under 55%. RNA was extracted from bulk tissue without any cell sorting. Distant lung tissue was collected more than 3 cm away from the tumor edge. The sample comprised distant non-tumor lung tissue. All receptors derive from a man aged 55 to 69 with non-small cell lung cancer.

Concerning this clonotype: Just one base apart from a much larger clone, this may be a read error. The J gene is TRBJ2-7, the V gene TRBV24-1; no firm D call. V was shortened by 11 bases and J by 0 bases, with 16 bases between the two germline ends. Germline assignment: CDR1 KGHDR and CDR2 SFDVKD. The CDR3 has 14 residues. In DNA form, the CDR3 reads TGTGCCATGGACCGTTCTGTTAGCTCCTACGAGCAGTACTTC. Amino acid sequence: CAMDRSVSSYEQYF.

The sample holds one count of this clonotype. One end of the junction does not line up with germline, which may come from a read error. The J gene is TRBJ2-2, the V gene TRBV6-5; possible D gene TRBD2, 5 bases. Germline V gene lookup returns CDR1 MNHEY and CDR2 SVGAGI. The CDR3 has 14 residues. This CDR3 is CTSSYRPNIGELFF. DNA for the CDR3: TGTACCAGCAGTTACAGACCGAACATCGGGGAACTGTTTTTT.

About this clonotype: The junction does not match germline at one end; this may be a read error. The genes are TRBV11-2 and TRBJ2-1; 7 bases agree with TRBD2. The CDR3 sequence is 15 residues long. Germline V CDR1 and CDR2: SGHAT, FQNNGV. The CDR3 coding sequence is TGTGCCAGCAGATTAGTACTAGCGCTTTACAATGAGAAGTTCTTC. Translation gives CASRLVLALYNEKFF.

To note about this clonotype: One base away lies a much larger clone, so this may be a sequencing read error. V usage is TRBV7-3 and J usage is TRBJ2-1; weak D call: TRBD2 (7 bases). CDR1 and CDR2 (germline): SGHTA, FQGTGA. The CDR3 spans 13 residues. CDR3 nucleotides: TGTGCCAGCAGCGAAGGGGGGGCAGGTGAGCAGTTATTC. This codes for CASSEGGAGEQLF.

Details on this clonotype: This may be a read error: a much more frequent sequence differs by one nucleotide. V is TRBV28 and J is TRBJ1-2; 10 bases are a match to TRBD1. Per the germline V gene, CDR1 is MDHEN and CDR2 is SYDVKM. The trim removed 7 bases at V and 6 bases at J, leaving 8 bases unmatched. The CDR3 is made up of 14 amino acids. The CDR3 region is CASNGTGASDGYTF. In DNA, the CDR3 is TGTGCCAGCAATGGGACAGGGGCGTCCGATGGCTACACCTTC.

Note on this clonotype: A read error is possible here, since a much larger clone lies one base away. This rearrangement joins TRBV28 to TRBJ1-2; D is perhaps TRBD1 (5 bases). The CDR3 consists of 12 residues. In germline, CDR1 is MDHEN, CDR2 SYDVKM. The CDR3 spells CANSRGPYGYTF. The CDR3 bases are TGTGCCAACAGTAGGGGTCCCTATGGCTACACCTTC.

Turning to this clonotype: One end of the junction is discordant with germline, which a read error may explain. CDR3 nucleotides: TGTGCCAGCGGCTTAGAGTGGGACAGATACAATGAGCAGTTCTTC. This translates into CASGLEWDRYNEQFF. The rearrangement joins TRBV7-8 to TRBJ2-1, with 7 bases aligning to TRBD1. This CDR3 has 15 residues. Looked up from germline, CDR1 is SGHVS and CDR2 is FQNEAQ.

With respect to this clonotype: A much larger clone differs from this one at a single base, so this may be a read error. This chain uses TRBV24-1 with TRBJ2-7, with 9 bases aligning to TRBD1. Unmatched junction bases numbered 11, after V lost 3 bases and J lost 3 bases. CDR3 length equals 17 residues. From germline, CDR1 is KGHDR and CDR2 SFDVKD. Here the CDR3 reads CATSDPDRGRFCYEQYF. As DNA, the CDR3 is TGTGCCACCAGTGATCCGGACAGGGGAAGGTTTTGCTACGAGCAGTACTTC.

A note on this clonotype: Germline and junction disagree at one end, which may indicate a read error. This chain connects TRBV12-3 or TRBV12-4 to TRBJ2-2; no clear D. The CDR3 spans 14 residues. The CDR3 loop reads CGSTLNRGAGELFF. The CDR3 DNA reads TGTGGCAGCACCCTTAACCGAGGAGCCGGGGAGCTGTTTTTT.

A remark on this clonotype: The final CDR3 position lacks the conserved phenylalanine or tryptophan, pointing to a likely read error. The CDR3 reads CASSEKGGNRKNIQYI. CDR3 nucleotide sequence: TGTGCCAGTAGCGAGAAAGGGGGGAATAGGAAAAACATTCAGTACATC. V gene TRBV6-1 combines with J gene TRBJ2-4; either TRBD1 or TRBD2 may fit D (6 bases each). V lost 9 bases, J lost 4 bases, and 22 bases lay in between. The CDR3 has 16 amino acids. Germline CDR1 MNHNS, CDR2 SASEGT.

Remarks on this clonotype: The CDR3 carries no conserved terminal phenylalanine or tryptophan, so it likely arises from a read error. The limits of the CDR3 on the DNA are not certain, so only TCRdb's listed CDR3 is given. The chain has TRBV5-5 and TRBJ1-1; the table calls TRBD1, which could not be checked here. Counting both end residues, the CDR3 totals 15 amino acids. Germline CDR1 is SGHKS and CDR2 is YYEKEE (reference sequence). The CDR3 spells CASTYRDTWNTETFY.

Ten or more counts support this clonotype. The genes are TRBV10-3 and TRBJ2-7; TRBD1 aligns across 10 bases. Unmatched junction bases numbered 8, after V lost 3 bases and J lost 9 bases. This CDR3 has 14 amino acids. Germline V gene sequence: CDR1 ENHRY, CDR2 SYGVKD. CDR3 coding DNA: TGTGCCATCAGTGACAGGACAGGGGGATCCCGGCAGTACTTC. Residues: CAISDRTGGSRQYF.

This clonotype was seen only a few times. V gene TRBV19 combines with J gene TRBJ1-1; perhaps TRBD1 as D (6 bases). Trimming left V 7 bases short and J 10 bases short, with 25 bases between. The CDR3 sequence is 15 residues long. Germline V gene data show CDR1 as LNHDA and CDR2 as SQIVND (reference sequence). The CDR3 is CASTLKTGGASRAFF. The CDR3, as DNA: TGTGCCAGTACCCTTAAAACGGGGGGCGCTTCCCGAGCTTTCTTT.

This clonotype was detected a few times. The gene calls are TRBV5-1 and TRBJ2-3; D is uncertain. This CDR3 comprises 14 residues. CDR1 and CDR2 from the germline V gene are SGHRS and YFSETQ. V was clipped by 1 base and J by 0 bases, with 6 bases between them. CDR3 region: CASSLSASTDTQYF. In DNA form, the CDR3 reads TGCGCCAGCAGCTTGTCAGCGAGCACAGATACGCAGTATTTT.

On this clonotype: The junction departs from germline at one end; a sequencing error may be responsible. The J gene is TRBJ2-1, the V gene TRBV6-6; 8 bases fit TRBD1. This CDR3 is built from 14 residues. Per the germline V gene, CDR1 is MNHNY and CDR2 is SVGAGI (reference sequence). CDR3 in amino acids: CDSRGQGVYNEQFF. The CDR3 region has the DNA TGTGACAGCAGAGGACAGGGAGTCTACAATGAGCAGTTCTTC.

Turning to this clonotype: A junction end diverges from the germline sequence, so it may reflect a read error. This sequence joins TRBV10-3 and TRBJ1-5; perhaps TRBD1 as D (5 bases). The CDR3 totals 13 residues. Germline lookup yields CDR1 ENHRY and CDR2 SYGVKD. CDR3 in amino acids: CAISEAGNQPHHF. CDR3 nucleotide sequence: TGCGCCATCAGTGAAGCAGGGAATCAGCCCCATCATTTT.

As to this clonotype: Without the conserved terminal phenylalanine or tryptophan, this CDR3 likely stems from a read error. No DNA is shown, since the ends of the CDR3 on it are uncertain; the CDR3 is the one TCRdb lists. The CDR3 sequence: CSVRVGTEASI. This chain connects TRBV29-1 to TRBJ1-1. CDR1 is SQVTM, CDR2 ANQGSEA, per germline. The CDR3 is made up of 11 amino acids, end residues included.

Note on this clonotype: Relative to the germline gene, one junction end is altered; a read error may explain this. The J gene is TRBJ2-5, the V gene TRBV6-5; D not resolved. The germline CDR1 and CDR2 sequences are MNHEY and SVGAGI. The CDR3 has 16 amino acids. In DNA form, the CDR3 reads TGTGCGAGCAGTTATCAAATCTACGGGTATGGAGAGACCCAGTACTTC. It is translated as CASSYQIYGYGETQYF.

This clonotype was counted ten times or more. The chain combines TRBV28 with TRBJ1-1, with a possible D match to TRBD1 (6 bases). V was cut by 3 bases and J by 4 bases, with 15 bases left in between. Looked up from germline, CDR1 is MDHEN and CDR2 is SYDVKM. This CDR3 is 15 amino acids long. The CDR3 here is CASSLAGGGGTEAFF. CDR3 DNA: TGTGCCAGCAGTTTGGCAGGCGGAGGGGGCACTGAAGCTTTCTTT.

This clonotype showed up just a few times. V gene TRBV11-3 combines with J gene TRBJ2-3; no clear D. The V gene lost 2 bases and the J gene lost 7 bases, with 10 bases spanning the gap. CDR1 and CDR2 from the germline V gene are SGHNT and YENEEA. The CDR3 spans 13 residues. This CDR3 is CASSLLPGNTQYF. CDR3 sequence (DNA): TGTGCCAGCAGCTTATTACCGGGCAATACGCAGTATTTT.

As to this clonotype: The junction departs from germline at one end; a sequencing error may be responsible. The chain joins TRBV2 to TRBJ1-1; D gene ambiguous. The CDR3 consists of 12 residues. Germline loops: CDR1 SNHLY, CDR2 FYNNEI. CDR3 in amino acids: CASGQDNTEAFF. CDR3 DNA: TGTGCCAGCGGCCAGGATAACACCGAAGCTTTCTTT. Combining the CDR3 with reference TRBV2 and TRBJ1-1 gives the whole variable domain EPEVTQTPSHQVTQMGQEVILRCVPISNHLYFYWYRQILGQKVEFLVSFYNNEISEKSEIFDDQFSVERPDGSNFTLKIRSTKLEDSAMYFCASGQDNTEAFFGQGTRLTVV.

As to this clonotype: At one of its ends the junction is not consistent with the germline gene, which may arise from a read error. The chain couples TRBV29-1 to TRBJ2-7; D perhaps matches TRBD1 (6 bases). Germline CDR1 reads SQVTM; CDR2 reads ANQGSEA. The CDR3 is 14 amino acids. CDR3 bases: TGCGGCGTCTTGCAGGGGACATGGGGATACGAGCAGTACTTC. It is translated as CGVLQGTWGYEQYF.

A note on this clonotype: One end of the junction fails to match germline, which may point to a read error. CDR3 region: CVSSTYRTAYEQYF. CDR3 bases: TGTGTCAGCAGTACTTACCGGACAGCATACGAGCAGTACTTC. The V gene is TRBV6-2 or TRBV6-3, the J gene TRBJ2-7; D might be TRBD1 (6 bases). In germline, CDR1 is MNHEY, CDR2 SVGEGT. The CDR3 length is 14 residues.

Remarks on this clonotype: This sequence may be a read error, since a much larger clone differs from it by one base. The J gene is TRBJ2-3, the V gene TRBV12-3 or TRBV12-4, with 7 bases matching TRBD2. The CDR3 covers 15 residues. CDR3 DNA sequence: TGTGCCAGCTGTTTGGCGGGACTACTGGGGGATACGCAGTATTTT. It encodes CASCLAGLLGDTQYF.

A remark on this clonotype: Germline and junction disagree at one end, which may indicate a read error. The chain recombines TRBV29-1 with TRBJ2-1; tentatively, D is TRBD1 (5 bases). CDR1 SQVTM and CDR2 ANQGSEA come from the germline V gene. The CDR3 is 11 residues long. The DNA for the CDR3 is TGCAGCGTGGACACTTACAATAAGCAGCTCTTC. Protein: CSVDTYNKQLF.

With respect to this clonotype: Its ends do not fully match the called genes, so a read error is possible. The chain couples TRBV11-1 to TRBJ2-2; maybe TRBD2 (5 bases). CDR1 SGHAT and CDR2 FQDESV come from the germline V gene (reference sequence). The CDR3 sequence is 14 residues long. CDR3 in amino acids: CASGYTSDTGELSF. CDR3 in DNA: TGTGCCAGCGGCTATACTAGTGACACCGGGGAGCTGTCGTTT.

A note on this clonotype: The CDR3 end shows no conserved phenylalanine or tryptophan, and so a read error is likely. The CDR3 DNA reads TGCGCCATCAGTGACGGGACAGGGTCTAGCGAGCAGTACCTC. Translated: CAISDGTGSSEQYL. The rearrangement uses TRBV10-3 and TRBJ2-7; 9 bases map to TRBD1. CDR1 is ENHRY, CDR2 SYGVKD, per germline. The CDR3 consists of 14 residues.

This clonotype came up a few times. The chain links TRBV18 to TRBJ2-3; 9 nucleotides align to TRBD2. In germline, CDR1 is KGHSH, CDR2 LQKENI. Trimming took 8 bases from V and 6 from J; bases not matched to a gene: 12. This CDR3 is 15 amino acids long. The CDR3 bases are TGTGCCAGCAGGAGTAGCGGGAGATTGGCGGATACGCAGTATTTT. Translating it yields CASRSSGRLADTQYF.

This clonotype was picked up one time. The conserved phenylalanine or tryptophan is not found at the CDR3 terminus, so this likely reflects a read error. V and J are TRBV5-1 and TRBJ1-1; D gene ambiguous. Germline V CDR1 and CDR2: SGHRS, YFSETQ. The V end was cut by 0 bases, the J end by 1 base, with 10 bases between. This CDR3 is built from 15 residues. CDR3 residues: CASSLVGGQNTEAFL. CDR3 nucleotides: TGCGCCAGCAGCTTGGTGGGAGGGCAGAACACTGAAGCTTTCCTT.

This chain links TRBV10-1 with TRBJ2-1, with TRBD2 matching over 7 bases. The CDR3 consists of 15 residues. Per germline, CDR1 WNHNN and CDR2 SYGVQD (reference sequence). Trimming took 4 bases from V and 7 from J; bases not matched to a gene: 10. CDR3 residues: CASSGGTIGYNEQFF. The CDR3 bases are TGCGCCAGCAGTGGGGGGACTATCGGATATAATGAGCAGTTCTTC.

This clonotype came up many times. CDR3 DNA: TGCAGTGCTAGATTAGCGGGAGGATCCTACGAGCAGTACTTC. Its protein product is CSARLAGGSYEQYF. V and J are TRBV20-1 and TRBJ2-7, with 10 bases matching TRBD2. This CDR3 comprises 14 residues. CDR1 and CDR2 from the germline V gene are DFQATT and SNEGSKA (reference sequence). V dropped 2 bases and J dropped 1; count of bases not matched to a gene: 2.

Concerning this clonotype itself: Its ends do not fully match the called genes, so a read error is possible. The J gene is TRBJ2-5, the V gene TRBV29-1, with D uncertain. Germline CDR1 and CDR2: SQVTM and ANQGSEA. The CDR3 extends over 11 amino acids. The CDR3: CTVYSEEIQYF. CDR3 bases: TGCACCGTTTATTCAGAAGAGATCCAGTACTTC.